These 8 T cell receptor beta chains came from one sample sequenced in a study of regulatory T cells in long-lasting Graves disease. Time point noted: newly diagnosed GD, antithyroid drugs for less than 3 months. The TCR library used RNA extracted from PBMCs. Assembly of TCR beta libraries relied on iRepertoire HTBI primers together with Arm-PCR of CDR3 regions. Via MiXCR, TCRdb re-called the multiplex PCR reads, giving one row per CDR3 protein. The sample yields roughly 500,000 distinct CDR3 sequences, approximately 15% seen once. These data also featured in a second study, about T cells in Graves' hyperthyroidism and ophthalmopathy.

This specimen was peripheral blood mononuclear cells (PBMCs), taken at new diagnosis, from a patient treated with antithyroid drugs. The receptors were sampled from a man aged 25-45 years with Graves disease.

This clonotype turned up a few times. This chain links TRBV20-1 with TRBJ2-4; weak D call: TRBD2 (5 bases). CDR3 length: 12 residues. V lost 0 bases, J lost 15 bases, and 15 bases lay in between. From germline, CDR1 is DFQATT and CDR2 SNEGSKA (reference sequence). CDR3 in amino acids: CSARDGSGKRYF. In DNA form, the CDR3 reads TGCAGTGCTAGAGATGGGAGCGGCAAAAGGTACTTC.

This clonotype was counted at least ten times. This chain connects TRBV30 to TRBJ2-3; either TRBD1 or TRBD2 may fit D (5 bases each). Trimming cost V 5 bases and J 7 bases, with 19 bases left between them. CDR1 and CDR2 from the germline V gene are GTSNPN and SVGIG (reference sequence). This CDR3 has 14 residues. Here the CDR3 reads CAWSRDPERHTQYF. CDR3 nucleotide sequence: TGTGCCTGGTCCCGGGACCCTGAGAGGCATACGCAGTATTTT.

This clonotype was counted a few times. A much larger clone differs from this one at a single base, so this may be a read error. The chain uses TRBV7-8 and TRBJ2-1; D is undetermined. Germline V gene data show CDR1 as SGHVS and CDR2 as FQNEAQ. The CDR3 contains 15 residues. V lost 2 bases and J 5 bases, leaving 13 bases between the germline ends. The CDR3 sequence: CASSLIGASDNEQFF. The DNA for the CDR3 is TGTGCCAGCAGCTTAATAGGTGCCAGTGACAATGAGCAGTTCTTC. Looking up the rest from reference TRBV7-8 and TRBJ2-1 gives the full variable domain: GAGVSQSPRYKVAKRGQDVALRCDPISGHVSLFWYQQALGQGPEFLTYFQNEAQLDKSGLPSDRFFAERPEGSVSTLKIQRTQQEDSAVYLCASSLIGASDNEQFFGPGTRLTVL.

The chain couples TRBV4-1 to TRBJ2-1, with D uncertain. Trimming removed 8 bases from V and 5 bases from J, with 16 bases in between. The CDR3 length is 14 residues. Germline V lookup: CDR1 MGHRA, CDR2 YSYEKL. The CDR3 region has the DNA TGCGCCAGCTCAAACCGAGCCGTTCACAATGAGCAGTTCTTC. It yields the protein CASSNRAVHNEQFF.

This clonotype occurred many times. V usage is TRBV29-1 and J usage is TRBJ2-7; 9 nucleotides line up with TRBD2. Germline V gene sequence: CDR1 SQVTM, CDR2 ANQGSEA. The trim removed 6 bases at V and 5 bases at J, leaving 14 bases unmatched. The CDR3 runs 15 residues. CDR3 residues: CSVRKEIAGDDEQYF. The CDR3 region has the DNA TGCAGCGTCCGAAAGGAAATAGCGGGAGACGACGAGCAGTACTTC.

This clonotype was counted at least ten times. This chain connects TRBV20-1 to TRBJ2-7, with D tentatively TRBD1 or TRBD2 (5 bases each). This CDR3 is 12 amino acids long. Deletions cut 0 bases from V and 7 bases from J, with 10 bases between. Germline-derived CDR1 and CDR2 are DFQATT and SNEGSKA (reference sequence). The CDR3 nucleotides are TGCAGTGCTAGAGATCTGGGGGAGGAGCAGTACTTC. Translation gives CSARDLGEEQYF.

Many counts were recorded for this clonotype. The rearrangement links TRBV12-3 or TRBV12-4 to TRBJ2-1; 12 bases are shared with TRBD2. The CDR3 length is 19 residues. Trimming at V came to 3 bases and at J to 8 bases, leaving 17 bases not matched to a gene. The CDR3 DNA is TGTGCCAGCAGTTTTGGCACGGGACTAGCGGGCCTGGAGGCGGATGAGCAGTTCTTC. Its translation: CASSFGTGLAGLEADEQFF.

The chain carries TRBV6-1 and TRBJ2-5; the match to TRBD2 covers 12 bases. Germline V CDR1 and CDR2: MNHNS, SASEGT. The CDR3 loop spans 20 amino acids. Unmatched junction bases numbered 19, after V lost 6 bases and J lost 2 bases. CDR3 sequence: CASRRTRGLAGGPGQETQYF. In DNA form, the CDR3 reads TGTGCCAGCAGGCGTACTCGAGGGCTAGCGGGAGGGCCAGGACAAGAGACCCAGTACTTC.